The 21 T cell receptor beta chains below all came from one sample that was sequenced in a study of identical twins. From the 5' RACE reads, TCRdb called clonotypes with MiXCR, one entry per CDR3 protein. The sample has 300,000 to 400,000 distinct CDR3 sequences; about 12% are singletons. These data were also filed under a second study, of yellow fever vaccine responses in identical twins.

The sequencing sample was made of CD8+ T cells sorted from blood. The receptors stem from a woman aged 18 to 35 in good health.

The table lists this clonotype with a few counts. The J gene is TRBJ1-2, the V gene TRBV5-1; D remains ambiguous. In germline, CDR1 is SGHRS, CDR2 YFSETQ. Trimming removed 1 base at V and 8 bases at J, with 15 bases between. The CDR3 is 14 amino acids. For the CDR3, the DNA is TGCGCCAGCAGCTTGCGTTTATTCGGGCGCGGCTACACCTTC. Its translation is CASSLRLFGRGYTF. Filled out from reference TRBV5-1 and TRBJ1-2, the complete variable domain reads KAGVTQTPRYLIKTRGQQVTLSCSPISGHRSVSWYQQTPGQGLQFLFEYFSETQRNKGNFPGRFSGRQFSNSRSEMNVSTLELGDSALYLCASSLRLFGRGYTFGSGTRLTVV.

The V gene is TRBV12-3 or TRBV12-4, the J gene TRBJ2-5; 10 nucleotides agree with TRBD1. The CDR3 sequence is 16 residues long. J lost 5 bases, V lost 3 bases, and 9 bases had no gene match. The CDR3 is CASSFWMTGGLETQYF. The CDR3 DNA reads TGTGCCAGCAGTTTTTGGATGACAGGGGGCTTGGAGACCCAGTACTTC.

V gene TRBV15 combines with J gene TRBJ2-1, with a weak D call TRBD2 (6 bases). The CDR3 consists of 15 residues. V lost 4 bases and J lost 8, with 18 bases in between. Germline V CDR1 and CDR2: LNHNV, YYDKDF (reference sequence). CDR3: CATSTRLGVEDEQFF. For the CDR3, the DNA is TGTGCCACCAGCACCCGACTAGGGGTAGAGGATGAGCAGTTCTTC.

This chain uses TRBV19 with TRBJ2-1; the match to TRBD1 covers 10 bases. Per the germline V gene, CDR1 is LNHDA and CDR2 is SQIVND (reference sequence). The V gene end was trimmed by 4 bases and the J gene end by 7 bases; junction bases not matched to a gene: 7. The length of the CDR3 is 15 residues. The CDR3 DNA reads TGTGCCAGTAGTAGAGGACAGGGGGATTTGAATGAGCAGTTCTTC. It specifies CASSRGQGDLNEQFF.

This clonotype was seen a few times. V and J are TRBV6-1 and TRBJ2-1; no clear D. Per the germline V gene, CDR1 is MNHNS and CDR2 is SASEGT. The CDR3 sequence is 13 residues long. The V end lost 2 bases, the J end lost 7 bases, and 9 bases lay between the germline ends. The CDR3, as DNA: TGTGCCAGCAGTGAACGGCATGGGAATGAGCAGTTCTTC. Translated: CASSERHGNEQFF.

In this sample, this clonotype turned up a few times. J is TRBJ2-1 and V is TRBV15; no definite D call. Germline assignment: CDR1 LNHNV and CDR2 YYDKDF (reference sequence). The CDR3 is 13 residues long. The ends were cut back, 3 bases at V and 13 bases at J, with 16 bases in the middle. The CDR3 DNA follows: TGTGCCACCAGCAGCCCAGAAATTTCTCTTCAGTTCTTC. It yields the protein CATSSPEISLQFF.

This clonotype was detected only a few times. The chain's CDR3 is CATRWGRNTGELFF. The CDR3 DNA reads as TGTGCCACCAGATGGGGCAGAAACACCGGGGAGCTGTTTTTT. The V call is TRBV27, the J call TRBJ2-2; tentatively, D is TRBD1 (5 bases). Germline-derived CDR1 and CDR2 are MNHEY and SMNVEV (reference sequence). The CDR3 totals 14 residues. Between the trimmed V and J ends, which lost 10 bases and 2 bases, there was a span of 14 bases.

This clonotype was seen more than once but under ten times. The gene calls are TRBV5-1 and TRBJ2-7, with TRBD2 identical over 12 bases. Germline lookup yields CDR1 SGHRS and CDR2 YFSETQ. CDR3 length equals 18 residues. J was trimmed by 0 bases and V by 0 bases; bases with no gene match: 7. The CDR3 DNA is TGCGCCAGCAGCTTGGTTCCTAGCGGGAGGGCCCCCTCCTACGAGCAGTACTTC. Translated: CASSLVPSGRAPSYEQYF.

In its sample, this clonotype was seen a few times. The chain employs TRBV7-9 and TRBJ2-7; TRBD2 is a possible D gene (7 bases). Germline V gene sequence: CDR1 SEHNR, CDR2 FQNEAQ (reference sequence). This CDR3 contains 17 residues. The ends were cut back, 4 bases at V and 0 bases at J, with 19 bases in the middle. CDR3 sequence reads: CASSSSEGGWSSYEQYF. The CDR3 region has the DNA TGTGCCAGCAGCTCCTCCGAGGGGGGGTGGAGCTCCTACGAGCAGTACTTC.

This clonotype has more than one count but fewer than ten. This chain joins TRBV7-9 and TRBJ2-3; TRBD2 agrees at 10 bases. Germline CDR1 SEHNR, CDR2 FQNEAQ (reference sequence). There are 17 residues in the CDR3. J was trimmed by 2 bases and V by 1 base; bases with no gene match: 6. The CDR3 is CASSLVASGGYTDTQYF. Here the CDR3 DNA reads TGTGCCAGCAGCTTAGTTGCTAGCGGGGGCTACACAGATACGCAGTATTTT.

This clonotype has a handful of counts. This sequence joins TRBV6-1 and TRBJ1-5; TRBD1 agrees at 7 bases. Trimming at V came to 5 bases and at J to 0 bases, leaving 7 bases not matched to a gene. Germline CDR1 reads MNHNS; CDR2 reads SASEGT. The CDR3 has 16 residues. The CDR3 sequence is CASSPHGTVSNQPQHF. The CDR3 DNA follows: TGTGCCAGCAGTCCCCACGGGACAGTTAGCAATCAGCCCCAGCATTTT.

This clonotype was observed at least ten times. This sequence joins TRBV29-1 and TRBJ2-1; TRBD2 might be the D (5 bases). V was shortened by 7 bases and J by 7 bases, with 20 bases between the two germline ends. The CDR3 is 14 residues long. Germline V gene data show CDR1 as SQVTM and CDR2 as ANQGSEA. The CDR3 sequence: CSAIPEGEINEQFF. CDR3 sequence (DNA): TGCAGCGCTATCCCAGAGGGAGAGATTAATGAGCAGTTCTTC.

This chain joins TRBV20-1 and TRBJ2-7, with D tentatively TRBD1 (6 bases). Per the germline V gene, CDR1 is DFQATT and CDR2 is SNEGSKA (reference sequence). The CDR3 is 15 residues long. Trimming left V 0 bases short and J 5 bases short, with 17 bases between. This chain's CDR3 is CSARDRAGASHEQYF. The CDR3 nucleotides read TGCAGTGCTAGAGATAGGGCAGGGGCTTCCCACGAGCAGTACTTC.

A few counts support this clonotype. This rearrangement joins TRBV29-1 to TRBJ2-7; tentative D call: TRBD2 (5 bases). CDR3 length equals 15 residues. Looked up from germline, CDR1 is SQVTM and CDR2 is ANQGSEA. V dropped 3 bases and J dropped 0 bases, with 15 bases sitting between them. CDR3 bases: TGCAGCGTTGAGTATTTGCTAGCTAGCTCCTACGAGCAGTACTTC. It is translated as CSVEYLLASSYEQYF.

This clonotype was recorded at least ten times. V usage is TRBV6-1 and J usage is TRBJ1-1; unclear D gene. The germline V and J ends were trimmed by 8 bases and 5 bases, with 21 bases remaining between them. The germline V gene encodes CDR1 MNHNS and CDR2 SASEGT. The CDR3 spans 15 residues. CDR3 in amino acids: CASRSTTGLGTEAFF. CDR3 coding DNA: TGTGCCAGCCGATCTACGACCGGACTGGGGACTGAAGCTTTCTTT.

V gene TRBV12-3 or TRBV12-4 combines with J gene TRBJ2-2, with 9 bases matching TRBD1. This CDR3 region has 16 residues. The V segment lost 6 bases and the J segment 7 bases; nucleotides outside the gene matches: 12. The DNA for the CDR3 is TGTGCCAGCAGGGGAGACGGGACAGGGTCGATCGGGGAGCTGTTTTTT. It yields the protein CASRGDGTGSIGELFF.

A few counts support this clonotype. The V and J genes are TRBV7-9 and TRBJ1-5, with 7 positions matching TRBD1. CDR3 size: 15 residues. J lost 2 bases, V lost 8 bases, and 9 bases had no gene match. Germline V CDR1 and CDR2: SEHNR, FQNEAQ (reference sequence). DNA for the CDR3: TGTGCCAGCCAAGGGGGGACAGCCGGCAATCAGCCCCAGCATTTT. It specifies CASQGGTAGNQPQHF. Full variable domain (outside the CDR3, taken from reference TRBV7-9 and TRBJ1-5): DTGVSQNPRHKITKRGQNVTFRCDPISEHNRLYWYRQTLGQGPEFLTYFQNEAQLEKSRLLSDRFSAERPKGSFSTLEIQRTEQGDSAMYLCASQGGTAGNQPQHFGDGTRLSIL.

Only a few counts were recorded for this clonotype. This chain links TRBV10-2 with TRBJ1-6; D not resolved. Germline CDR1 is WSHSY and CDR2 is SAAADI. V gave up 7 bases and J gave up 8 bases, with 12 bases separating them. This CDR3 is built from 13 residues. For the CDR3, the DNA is TGCGCCAGCAATTCAAAAAATTATTCACCCCTCCACTTT. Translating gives CASNSKNYSPLHF.

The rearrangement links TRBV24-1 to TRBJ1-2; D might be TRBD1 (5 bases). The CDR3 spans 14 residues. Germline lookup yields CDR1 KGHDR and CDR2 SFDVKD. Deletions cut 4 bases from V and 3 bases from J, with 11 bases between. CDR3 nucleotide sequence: TGTGCCACCAGTGACCAACGAGGGGACTATGGCTACACCTTC. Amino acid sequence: CATSDQRGDYGYTF.

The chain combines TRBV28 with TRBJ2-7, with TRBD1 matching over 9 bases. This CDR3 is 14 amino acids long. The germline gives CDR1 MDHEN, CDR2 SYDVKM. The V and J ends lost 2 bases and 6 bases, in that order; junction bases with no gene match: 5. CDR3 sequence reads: CASSLGDRVAEQYV. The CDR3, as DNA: TGTGCCAGCAGTTTAGGGGACAGGGTGGCCGAGCAGTACGTC.

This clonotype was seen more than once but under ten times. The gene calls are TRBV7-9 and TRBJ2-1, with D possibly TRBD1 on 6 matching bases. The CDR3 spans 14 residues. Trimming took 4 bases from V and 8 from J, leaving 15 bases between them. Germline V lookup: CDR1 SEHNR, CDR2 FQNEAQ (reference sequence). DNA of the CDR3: TGTGCCAGCAGCTACTACAGGGTTATCGATGAGCAGTTCTTC. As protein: CASSYYRVIDEQFF.